The source of this T cell receptor beta chain is a study of T cells expressing NK-cell markers. Germline V gives CDR1 SGHTA, CDR2 FQGNSA. This CDR3 is built from 15 residues. From its re-call of the 5' RACE reads, TCRdb lists each CDR3 protein once, without DNA. This sample's table has roughly 160,000 distinct CDR3 sequences. Source material: blood T cells: a sorted CD56 or NKG2C T cell subset, CD4+ or CD8+ T cells, or bulk PBMC T cells (not recorded which). The clonotype was recovered from a woman aged 18-69 years in good health. The chain combines TRBV7-2 with TRBJ2-4; checking the TCRdb D call of TRBD1 is not possible without DNA. The CDR3 reads CASSLVDRAKNIQYF.